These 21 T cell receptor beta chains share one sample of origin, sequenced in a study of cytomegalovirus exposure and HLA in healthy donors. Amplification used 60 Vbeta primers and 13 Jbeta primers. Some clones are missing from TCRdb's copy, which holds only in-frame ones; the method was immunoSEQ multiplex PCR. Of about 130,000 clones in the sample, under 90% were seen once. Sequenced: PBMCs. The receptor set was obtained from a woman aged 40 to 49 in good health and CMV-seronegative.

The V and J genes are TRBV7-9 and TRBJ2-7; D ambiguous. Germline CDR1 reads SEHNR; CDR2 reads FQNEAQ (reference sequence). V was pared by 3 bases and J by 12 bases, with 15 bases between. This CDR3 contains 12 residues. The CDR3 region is CASSFLPDEAYF. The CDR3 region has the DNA TGTGCCAGCAGCTTCTTGCCGGATGAGGCGTACTTC.

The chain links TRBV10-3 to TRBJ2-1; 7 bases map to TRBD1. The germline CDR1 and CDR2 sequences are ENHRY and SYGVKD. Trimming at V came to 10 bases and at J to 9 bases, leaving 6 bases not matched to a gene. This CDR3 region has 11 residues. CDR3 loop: CATFTGAEQFF. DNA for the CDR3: TGTGCCACCTTTACAGGGGCTGAGCAGTTCTTC.

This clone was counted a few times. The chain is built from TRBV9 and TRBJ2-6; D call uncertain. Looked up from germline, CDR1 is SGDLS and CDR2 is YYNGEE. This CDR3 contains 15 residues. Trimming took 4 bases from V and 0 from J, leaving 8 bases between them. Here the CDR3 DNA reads TGTGCCAGCAGCCCCGCGAGCTCTGGGGCCAACGTCCTGACTTTC. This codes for CASSPASSGANVLTF.

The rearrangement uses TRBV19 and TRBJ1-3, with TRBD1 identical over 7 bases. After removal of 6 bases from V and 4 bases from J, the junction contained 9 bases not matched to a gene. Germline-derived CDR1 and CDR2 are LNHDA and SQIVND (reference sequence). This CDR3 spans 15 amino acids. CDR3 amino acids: CASRPTGLEGNTIYF. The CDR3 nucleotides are TGTGCCAGTAGACCGACAGGGTTAGAAGGAAACACCATATATTTT.

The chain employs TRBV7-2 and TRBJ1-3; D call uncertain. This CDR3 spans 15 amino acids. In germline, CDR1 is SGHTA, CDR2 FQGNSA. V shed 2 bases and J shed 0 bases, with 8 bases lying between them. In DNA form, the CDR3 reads TGTGCCAGCAGCTTACAGGAATCCTCTGGAAACACCATATATTTT. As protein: CASSLQESSGNTIYF. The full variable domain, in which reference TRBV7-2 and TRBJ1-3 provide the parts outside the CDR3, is GAGVSQSPSNKVTEKGKDVELRCDPISGHTALYWYRQSLGQGLEFLIYFQGNSAPDKSGLPSDRFSAERTGGSVSTLTIQRTQQEDSAVYLCASSLQESSGNTIYFGEGSWLTVV.

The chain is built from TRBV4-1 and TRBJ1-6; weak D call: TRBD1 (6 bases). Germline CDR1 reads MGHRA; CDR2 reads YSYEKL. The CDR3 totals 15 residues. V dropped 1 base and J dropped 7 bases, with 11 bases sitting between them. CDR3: CASSQGQAGNSPLHF. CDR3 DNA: TGCGCCAGCAGCCAAGGACAGGCCGGCAATTCACCCCTCCACTTT.

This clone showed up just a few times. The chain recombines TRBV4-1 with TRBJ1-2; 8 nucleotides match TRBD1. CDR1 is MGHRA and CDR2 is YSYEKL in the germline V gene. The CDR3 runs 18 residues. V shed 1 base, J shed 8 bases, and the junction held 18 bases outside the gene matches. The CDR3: CASSQAAREAGGSRGYTF. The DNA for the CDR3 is TGCGCCAGCAGCCAAGCTGCTCGGGAGGCAGGGGGCTCTCGGGGCTACACCTTC.

The CDR3 spells CAISLSGGGEQFF. As DNA, the CDR3 is TGTGCCATATCCCTATCGGGGGGGGGTGAGCAGTTCTTC. The chain joins TRBV9 to TRBJ2-1, with 8 bases that match TRBD2. V shed 9 bases and J 9 bases; nucleotides not matched to a gene: 11. This CDR3 is built from 13 residues. The germline V gene has CDR1 SGDLS and CDR2 YYNGEE. Full variable domain (rest looked up from reference TRBV9 and TRBJ2-1): DSGVTQTPKHLITATGQRVTLRCSPRSGDLSVYWYQQSLDQGLQFLIQYYNGEERAKGNILERFSAQQFPDLHSELNLSSLELGDSALYFCAISLSGGGEQFFGPGTRLTVL.

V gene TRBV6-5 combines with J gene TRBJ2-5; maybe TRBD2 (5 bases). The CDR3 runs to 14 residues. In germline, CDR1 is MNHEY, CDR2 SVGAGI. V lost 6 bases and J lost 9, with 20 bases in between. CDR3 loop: CASSRTLPLASQYF. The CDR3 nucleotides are TGTGCCAGCAGCCGTACCCTACCCTTAGCGTCCCAGTACTTC.

The CDR3 sequence is CASSAGGRGTLATQYF. CDR3 DNA sequence: TGCGCCAGCAGCGCAGGGGGCAGGGGTACCCTCGCGACCCAGTACTTC. The chain links TRBV5-1 to TRBJ2-5; TRBD1 matches 8 bases. CDR3 size: 16 residues. Per germline, CDR1 SGHRS and CDR2 YFSETQ. The ends lost 4 bases at V and 7 bases at J; junction bases unmatched: 15.

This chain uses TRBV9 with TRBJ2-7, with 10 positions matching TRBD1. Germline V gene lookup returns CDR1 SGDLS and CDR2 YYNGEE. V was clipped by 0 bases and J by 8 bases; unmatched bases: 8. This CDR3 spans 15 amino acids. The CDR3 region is CASSVAGDRGGKQYF. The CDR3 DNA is TGTGCCAGCAGCGTAGCCGGGGACAGGGGAGGTAAGCAGTACTTC.

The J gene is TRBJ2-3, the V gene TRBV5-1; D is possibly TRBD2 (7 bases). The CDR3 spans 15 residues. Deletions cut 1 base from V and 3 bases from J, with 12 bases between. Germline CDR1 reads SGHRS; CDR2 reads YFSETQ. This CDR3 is CASSLRGARTDTQYF. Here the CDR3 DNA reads TGCGCCAGCAGCTTGCGGGGGGCGCGGACAGATACGCAGTATTTT.

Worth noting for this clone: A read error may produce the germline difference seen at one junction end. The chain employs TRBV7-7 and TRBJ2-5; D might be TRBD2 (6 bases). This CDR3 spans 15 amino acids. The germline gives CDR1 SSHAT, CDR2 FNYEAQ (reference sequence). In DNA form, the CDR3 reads TGTGCTAGCAGCGTCGATCGGGGCGGGATGGGGACCCAGTACTTC. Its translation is CASSVDRGGMGTQYF.

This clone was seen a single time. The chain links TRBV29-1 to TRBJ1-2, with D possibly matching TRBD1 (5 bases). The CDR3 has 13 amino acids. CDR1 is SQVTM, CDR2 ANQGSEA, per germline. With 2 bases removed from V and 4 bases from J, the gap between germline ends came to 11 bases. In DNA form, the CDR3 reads TGCAGCGTTGAATCGGCGGGACCCTATGGCTACACCTTC. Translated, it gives CSVESAGPYGYTF.

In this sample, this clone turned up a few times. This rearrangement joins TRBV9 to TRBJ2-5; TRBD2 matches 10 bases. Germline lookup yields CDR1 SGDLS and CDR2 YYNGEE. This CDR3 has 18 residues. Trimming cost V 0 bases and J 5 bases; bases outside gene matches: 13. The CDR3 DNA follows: TGTGCCAGCAGCGTAGGCGATCGAGCGGGGGGGCCAGGGGAGACCCAGTACTTC. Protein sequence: CASSVGDRAGGPGETQYF.

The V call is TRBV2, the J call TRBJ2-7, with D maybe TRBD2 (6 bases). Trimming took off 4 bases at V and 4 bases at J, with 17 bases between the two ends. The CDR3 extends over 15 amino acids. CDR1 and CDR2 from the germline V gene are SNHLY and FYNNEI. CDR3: CASSASAGSRYEQYF. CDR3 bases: TGTGCCAGCAGTGCCTCCGCCGGGAGTAGGTACGAGCAGTACTTC.

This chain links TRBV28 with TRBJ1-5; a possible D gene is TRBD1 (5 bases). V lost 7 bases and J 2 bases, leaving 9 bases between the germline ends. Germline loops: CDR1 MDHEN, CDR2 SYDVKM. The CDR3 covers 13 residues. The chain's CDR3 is CASKPGGNQPQHF. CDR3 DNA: TGTGCCAGCAAACCGGGGGGCAATCAGCCCCAGCATTTT.

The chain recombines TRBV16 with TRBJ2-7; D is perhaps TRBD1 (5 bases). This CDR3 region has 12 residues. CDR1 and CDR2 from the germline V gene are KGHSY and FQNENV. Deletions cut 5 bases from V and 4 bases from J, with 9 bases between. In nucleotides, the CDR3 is TGTGCCAGCAGCTTCAGGGTTTACGAGCAGTACTTC. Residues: CASSFRVYEQYF.

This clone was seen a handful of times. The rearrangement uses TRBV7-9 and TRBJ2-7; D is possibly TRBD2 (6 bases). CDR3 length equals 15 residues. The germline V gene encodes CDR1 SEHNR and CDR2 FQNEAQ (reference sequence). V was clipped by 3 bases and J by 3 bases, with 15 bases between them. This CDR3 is CASSFGGDTDYEQYF. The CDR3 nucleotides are TGTGCCAGCAGCTTCGGGGGAGACACGGACTACGAGCAGTACTTC. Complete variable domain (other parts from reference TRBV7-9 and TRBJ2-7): DTGVSQNPRHKITKRGQNVTFRCDPISEHNRLYWYRQTLGQGPEFLTYFQNEAQLEKSRLLSDRFSAERPKGSFSTLEIQRTEQGDSAMYLCASSFGGDTDYEQYFGPGTRLTVT.

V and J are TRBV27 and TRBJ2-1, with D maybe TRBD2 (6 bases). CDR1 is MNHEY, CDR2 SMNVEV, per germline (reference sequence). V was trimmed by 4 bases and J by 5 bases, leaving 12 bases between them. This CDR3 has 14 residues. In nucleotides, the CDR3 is TGTGCCAGCAGTTCGGGACTGAAGAACAATGAGCAGTTCTTC. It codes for CASSSGLKNNEQFF.

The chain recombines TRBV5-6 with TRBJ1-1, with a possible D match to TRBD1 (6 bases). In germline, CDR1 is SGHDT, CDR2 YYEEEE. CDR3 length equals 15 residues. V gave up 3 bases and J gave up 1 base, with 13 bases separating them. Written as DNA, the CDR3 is TGTGCCAGCAGCTCGCGGGGGCTTAGGAACACTGAAGCTTTCTTT. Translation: CASSSRGLRNTEAFF.